The 32 T cell receptor beta chains reported below all come from one sample, sequenced in a study of regulatory T cells in long-lasting Graves disease (dated by TCRdb to the early 2020s). In the paper's terms, the time point label means: newly diagnosed GD, antithyroid drugs for less than 3 months. For both TCR sequencing and RNA sequencing, RNA was extracted from PBMCs in TRIzol. Library method: multiplex PCR. Reads for this sample came from an Illumina HiSeq 4000. To build TCR beta libraries, CDR3 regions were amplified by Arm-PCR using iRepertoire HTBI primers. TCRdb passed the public sequencing reads through fastp at Q25 and MiXCR, retaining productive beta sequences. Entries are consolidated by CDR3 protein sequence, retaining the most common genes and DNA. The sample profile shows roughly 420,000 distinct CDR3 sequences; about 14% of them were found once. The ten top clones hold 22% of the sample.

The specimen was peripheral blood mononuclear cells (PBMCs), collected at new diagnosis, from a patient treated with antithyroid drugs. These receptors originate from a female donor with Graves disease.

This clonotype showed up many times. V is TRBV6-1 and J is TRBJ2-1; 7 bases match TRBD1. The CDR3 has 17 amino acids. The J segment lost 1 base and the V segment lost 6 bases, leaving 12 bases of the junction unmatched. From germline, CDR1 is MNHNS and CDR2 SASEGT. DNA of the CDR3: TGTGCCAGCAGCCCTTTCACCGGGACAGCTTCCTACAATGAGCAGTTCTTC. It specifies CASSPFTGTASYNEQFF.

This clonotype was detected ten times or more. J is TRBJ1-1 and V is TRBV27; 7 bases map to TRBD1. Germline CDR1 is MNHEY and CDR2 is SMNVEV (reference sequence). This CDR3 comprises 15 residues. V lost 6 bases, J lost 5 bases, and 12 bases stayed unmatched. The CDR3 nucleotides read TGTGCCAGCAGCCCTACCTCGACAGGGAATACTGAAGCTTTCTTT. Protein product: CASSPTSTGNTEAFF.

This clonotype was found many times. The genes are TRBV6-1 and TRBJ1-2; TRBD1 might be the D (6 bases). This CDR3 spans 15 amino acids. Trimming cost V 8 bases and J 0 bases, with 16 bases left between them. Germline V lookup: CDR1 MNHNS, CDR2 SASEGT. CDR3 amino acids: CASRIGGLANYGYTF. Written as DNA, the CDR3 is TGTGCCAGCCGAATCGGGGGCCTGGCTAACTATGGCTACACCTTC.

This clonotype has at least ten counts. The chain recombines TRBV6-1 with TRBJ1-1; D remains unclear. The germline CDR1 and CDR2 sequences are MNHNS and SASEGT. The V end lost 2 bases, the J end lost 0 bases, and 16 bases lay between the germline ends. The CDR3 length is 17 residues. The CDR3 sequence is CASSETQAPFLNTEAFF. Written as DNA, the CDR3 is TGTGCCAGCAGTGAAACTCAGGCGCCCTTCTTGAACACTGAAGCTTTCTTT.

V and J are TRBV20-1 and TRBJ2-1; TRBD2 aligns across 8 bases. Germline assignment: CDR1 DFQATT and CDR2 SNEGSKA (reference sequence). The CDR3 has 16 residues. Germline trimming cut 1 base from V and 4 bases from J; bases unmatched to any gene: 9. CDR3 in amino acids: CSARVSKAGDYNEQFF. The CDR3 DNA sequence: TGCAGTGCTAGAGTATCTAAAGCGGGAGATTACAATGAGCAGTTCTTC.

V and J are TRBV19 and TRBJ1-5, with 8 bases matching TRBD1. Germline assignment: CDR1 LNHDA and CDR2 SQIVND (reference sequence). The CDR3 has 15 amino acids. The V and J ends lost 3 bases and 5 bases, in that order; junction bases with no gene match: 6. The CDR3 sequence: CASSIGQGAYQPQHF. As DNA, the CDR3 is TGTGCCAGTAGTATCGGCCAGGGGGCCTATCAGCCCCAGCATTTT.

This clonotype was detected only a few times. This chain uses TRBV19 with TRBJ2-7, with a tentative D call TRBD2 (6 bases). The V end lost 3 bases, the J end lost 3 bases, and 12 bases lay between the germline ends. In germline, CDR1 is LNHDA, CDR2 SQIVND (reference sequence). The length of the CDR3 is 14 residues. The CDR3 nucleotides read TGTGCCAGTAGTATTAATGGGGGAGGCTACGAGCAGTACTTC. Its translation is CASSINGGGYEQYF.

This clonotype was counted at least ten times. The rearrangement links TRBV12-3 or TRBV12-4 to TRBJ2-1; 11 bases match TRBD2. This CDR3 contains 17 residues. With V trimmed by 5 bases and J by 0 bases, 6 bases remained unmatched. CDR3 amino acids: CASSLRLAGTSYNEQFF. The DNA for the CDR3 is TGTGCCAGCAGTCTACGACTAGCGGGGACCTCCTACAATGAGCAGTTCTTC.

This clonotype has a count of ten or more. The gene calls are TRBV6-1 and TRBJ2-2; the D is unclear. The length of the CDR3 is 13 residues. The V and J ends lost 5 bases and 8 bases respectively, with 12 bases between them. CDR1 and CDR2 from the germline V gene are MNHNS and SASEGT. The CDR3: CASSKVLVGELFF. In DNA, the CDR3 is TGTGCCAGCAGTAAAGTCCTTGTGGGGGAGCTGTTTTTT.

At least ten counts were recorded for this clonotype. The rearrangement links TRBV12-3 or TRBV12-4 to TRBJ2-7; TRBD2 aligns across 12 bases. The CDR3 extends over 15 amino acids. Unmatched junction bases numbered 9, after V lost 5 bases and J lost 7 bases. The CDR3 coding sequence is TGTGCCAGCAGTCCCCGGACTAGCGGGAAAGGAGAGCAGTACTTC. Its protein is CASSPRTSGKGEQYF.

The chain joins TRBV18 to TRBJ2-5; 9 nucleotides match TRBD1. V dropped 2 bases and J dropped 4; count of bases not matched to a gene: 2. Germline CDR1 is KGHSH and CDR2 is LQKENI. The CDR3 length is 14 residues. The CDR3, as DNA: TGTGCCAGCTCACCAGACAGGGGGGCAGAGACCCAGTACTTC. This translates into CASSPDRGAETQYF.

This clonotype was seen repeatedly, ten times or more. This sequence joins TRBV6-2 or TRBV6-3 and TRBJ2-2; D is uncertain. Trimming took 6 bases from V and 4 from J, leaving 18 bases between them. This CDR3 is 16 amino acids long. Germline-derived CDR1 and CDR2 are MNHEY and SVGEGT. The CDR3 is CASRHTPYKGTGELFF. Here the CDR3 DNA reads TGTGCCAGCAGACATACCCCATACAAGGGCACCGGGGAGCTGTTTTTT.

The chain links TRBV20-1 to TRBJ1-3; D remains ambiguous. The germline V and J ends were trimmed by 0 bases and 0 bases, with 6 bases remaining between them. From germline, CDR1 is DFQATT and CDR2 SNEGSKA (reference sequence). This CDR3 comprises 14 residues. DNA of the CDR3: TGCAGTGCTAGAGAACTTACCTCTGGAAACACCATATATTTT. Protein product: CSARELTSGNTIYF.

This clonotype has more than one count but fewer than ten. A much larger clone lies one base from this, so it may be a read error. The chain has TRBV12-3 or TRBV12-4 and TRBJ1-1; no firm D call. V was cut by 3 bases and J by 9 bases, with 14 bases left in between. The CDR3 is 13 amino acids. The CDR3, as DNA: TGTGCCAGCAGTTTTAGCCGCCTCGGGCAAGCTTTCTTT. Its protein product is CASSFSRLGQAFF.

The V gene is TRBV30, the J gene TRBJ1-2; D is unresolved. The CDR3 runs 13 residues. Germline V lookup: CDR1 GTSNPN, CDR2 SVGIG (reference sequence). V was clipped by 0 bases and J by 6 bases, with 11 bases between them. The CDR3, as DNA: TGTGCCTGGAGTGTTTCACCGTGGGATGGCTACACCTTC. Its protein product is CAWSVSPWDGYTF.

The table lists this clonotype with a few counts. Sequence at one end of the junction differs from germline and may be a read error. This chain joins TRBV7-7 and TRBJ2-1, with 8 bases fitting TRBD2. CDR1 is SSHAT and CDR2 is FNYEAQ in the germline V gene (reference sequence). CDR3 size: 13 residues. This CDR3 is CASSPSREDEQFF. CDR3 DNA sequence: TGTGCTAGCAGCCCTTCGCGGGAGGATGAGCAGTTCTTC. The entire variable domain, with the rest obtained from reference TRBV7-7 and TRBJ2-1, is as follows: GAGVSQSPRYKVTKRGQDVTLRCDPISSHATLYWYQQALGQGPEFLTYFNYEAQPDKSGLPSDRFSAERPEGSISTLTIQRTEQRDSAMYRCASSPSREDEQFFGPGTRLTVL.

This clonotype was counted many times. V is TRBV12-3 or TRBV12-4 and J is TRBJ2-1; weak D call: TRBD1 (6 bases). Between the trimmed V and J ends, which lost 7 bases and 6 bases, there was a span of 19 bases. The CDR3 has 15 residues. The CDR3 nucleotides are TGTGCCAGCACCCCATTGGGGGCGCATTCCAATGAGCAGTTCTTC. It yields the protein CASTPLGAHSNEQFF.

In this sample, this clonotype turned up many times. The J gene is TRBJ1-5, the V gene TRBV6-2 or TRBV6-3; D call uncertain. The CDR3 consists of 12 residues. Germline V gene sequence: CDR1 MNHEY, CDR2 SVGEGT. V was shortened by 2 bases and J by 9 bases, with 8 bases between the two germline ends. The CDR3 DNA reads as TGTGCCAGCAGTTACACCGTGCGGCCCCAGCATTTT. Amino acid sequence: CASSYTVRPQHF.

This clonotype came up a few times. V is TRBV4-1 and J is TRBJ2-2; 8 bases match TRBD1. V dropped 5 bases and J dropped 5; count of bases not matched to a gene: 4. CDR3 size: 14 residues. Germline-derived CDR1 and CDR2 are MGHRA and YSYEKL. The chain's CDR3 is CASSYGTGTGELFF. As DNA, the CDR3 is TGCGCCAGCAGCTACGGGACAGGAACCGGGGAGCTGTTTTTT.

This clonotype turned up a few times. V usage is TRBV28 and J usage is TRBJ2-6, with TRBD1 matching over 8 bases. The germline CDR1 and CDR2 sequences are MDHEN and SYDVKM. This CDR3 region has 15 residues. Trimming took 6 bases from V and 7 from J; bases not matched to a gene: 8. CDR3 in amino acids: CASSRQGRTANVLTF. In nucleotides, the CDR3 is TGTGCCAGCAGCCGACAGGGGCGGACAGCCAACGTCCTGACTTTC.

This clonotype was picked up many times. The rearrangement links TRBV30 to TRBJ1-4; D unclear. V lost 2 bases to trimming and J lost 6 bases, with 13 bases between them. The CDR3 is 14 amino acids. Germline assignment: CDR1 GTSNPN and CDR2 SVGIG (reference sequence). The CDR3 loop is CAWSRAVVYEKLFF. The CDR3 coding sequence is TGTGCCTGGAGTAGAGCTGTTGTGTATGAAAAACTGTTTTTT.

This clonotype was counted many times. The chain couples TRBV7-9 to TRBJ2-1; D possibly uses TRBD1 or TRBD2 (5 bases each). Germline CDR1 and CDR2: SEHNR and FQNEAQ (reference sequence). V shed 5 bases and J shed 0 bases, with 14 bases lying between them. The CDR3 sequence is 16 residues long. In DNA, the CDR3 is TGTGCCAGCAGCCCGGGCTCAGGGAGCTCCTACAATGAGCAGTTCTTC. This gives the protein CASSPGSGSSYNEQFF.

This clonotype was counted ten times or more. J is TRBJ2-1 and V is TRBV29-1, with unresolved D. The CDR3 length is 12 residues. Deletions cut 4 bases from V and 3 bases from J, with 7 bases between. CDR1 is SQVTM, CDR2 ANQGSEA, per germline. The CDR3 sequence is CSVAGNYNEQFF. CDR3 coding DNA: TGCAGCGTTGCCGGCAACTACAATGAGCAGTTCTTC.

At least ten counts were recorded for this clonotype. CDR3 nucleotide sequence: TGCGCCAGCAGCTTCCACGGACCTGGGAAGGAAGCTTTCTTT. Translated: CASSFHGPGKEAFF. The chain employs TRBV5-1 and TRBJ1-1, with D uncertain. The CDR3 is 14 amino acids. With 2 bases removed from V and 8 bases from J, the gap between germline ends came to 16 bases. Germline values: CDR1 SGHRS, CDR2 YFSETQ. Based on the CDR3 plus reference TRBV5-1 and TRBJ1-1, the full variable domain is KAGVTQTPRYLIKTRGQQVTLSCSPISGHRSVSWYQQTPGQGLQFLFEYFSETQRNKGNFPGRFSGRQFSNSRSEMNVSTLELGDSALYLCASSFHGPGKEAFFGQGTRLTVV.

Many counts were recorded for this clonotype. The gene calls are TRBV12-5 and TRBJ1-2, with 7 bases matching TRBD1. Germline V CDR1 and CDR2: LGHNT, FRNRAP. The CDR3 sequence is 16 residues long. V lost 4 bases and J lost 4; bases outside the gene matches: 12. This CDR3 is CASGSKPGQISYGYTF. The CDR3, as DNA: TGTGCTAGTGGTTCGAAACCGGGACAGATTAGCTATGGCTACACCTTC. The whole variable domain, remainder taken from reference TRBV12-5 and TRBJ1-2, is DARVTQTPRHKVTEMGQEVTMRCQPILGHNTVFWYRQTMMQGLELLAYFRNRAPLDDSGMPKDRFSAEMPDATLATLKIQPSEPRDSAVYFCASGSKPGQISYGYTFGSGTRLTVV.

This clonotype appeared once. Just one base apart from a much larger clone, this may be a read error. The chain joins TRBV13 to TRBJ2-7; unclear D gene. Trimming left V 5 bases short and J 1 base short, with 12 bases between. The CDR3 has 14 residues. CDR1 PRHDT and CDR2 FYEKMQ come from the germline V gene (reference sequence). The CDR3, as DNA: TGTGCCAGCAGCCCAAAGCACAGTTCCTACGAGCAGTACTTC. It codes for CASSPKHSSYEQYF.

This clonotype was detected many times. The V and J genes are TRBV20-1 and TRBJ1-1; TRBD1 is a possible D gene (5 bases). Trimming took off 3 bases at V and 4 bases at J, with 9 bases between the two ends. CDR3 length: 12 amino acids. Germline V gene lookup returns CDR1 DFQATT and CDR2 SNEGSKA (reference sequence). The CDR3 DNA follows: TGCAGTGCTAGTGGGGGATTCACTGAAGCTTTCTTT. Protein product: CSASGGFTEAFF.

This clonotype was seen at least ten times. This chain connects TRBV6-2 or TRBV6-3 to TRBJ2-5; maybe TRBD2 (6 bases). The CDR3 length is 14 residues. The V end lost 6 bases, the J end lost 1 base, and 12 bases lay between the germline ends. Germline loops: CDR1 MNHEY, CDR2 SVGEGT. CDR3 protein: CASRLPGLQETQYF. The CDR3 nucleotides are TGTGCCAGCAGGTTACCGGGACTCCAAGAGACCCAGTACTTC.

This clonotype showed up many times. J is TRBJ1-6 and V is TRBV5-6; 12 nucleotides agree with TRBD1. Germline V gene sequence: CDR1 SGHDT, CDR2 YYEEEE. The junction had 2 bases not matched to a gene; V was cut back by 0 bases and J by 7 bases. The CDR3 totals 16 residues. CDR3 residues: CASSLVGQGANSPLHF. CDR3 nucleotide sequence: TGTGCCAGCAGCTTGGTGGGACAGGGGGCGAATTCACCCCTCCACTTT.

This clonotype appeared many times. The J gene is TRBJ2-1, the V gene TRBV29-1, with TRBD1 matching over 7 bases. The CDR3 contains 14 residues. V was pared by 7 bases and J by 0 bases, with 6 bases of the junction left unmatched. Germline CDR1 SQVTM, CDR2 ANQGSEA. This CDR3 is CSGSRGPSYNEQFF. For the CDR3, the DNA is TGCAGCGGTTCAAGGGGGCCCTCCTACAATGAGCAGTTCTTC.

Many counts were recorded for this clonotype. V gene TRBV7-2 combines with J gene TRBJ1-2; D is unresolved. There are 12 residues in the CDR3. With 1 base removed from V and 5 bases from J, the gap between germline ends came to 5 bases. Germline CDR1 reads SGHTA; CDR2 reads FQGNSA. The CDR3 region has the DNA TGTGCCAGCAGCTTAGGGGTGTATGGCTACACCTTC. This translates into CASSLGVYGYTF.

At least ten counts were recorded for this clonotype. V gene TRBV29-1 combines with J gene TRBJ2-1; TRBD2 is a possible D gene (6 bases). V was clipped by 8 bases and J by 14 bases, with 19 bases between them. The CDR3 contains 11 residues. The germline gives CDR1 SQVTM, CDR2 ANQGSEA. CDR3 sequence: CSSISSGVEFF. The CDR3 DNA reads TGCAGCTCAATTTCGTCGGGGGTAGAGTTCTTC.